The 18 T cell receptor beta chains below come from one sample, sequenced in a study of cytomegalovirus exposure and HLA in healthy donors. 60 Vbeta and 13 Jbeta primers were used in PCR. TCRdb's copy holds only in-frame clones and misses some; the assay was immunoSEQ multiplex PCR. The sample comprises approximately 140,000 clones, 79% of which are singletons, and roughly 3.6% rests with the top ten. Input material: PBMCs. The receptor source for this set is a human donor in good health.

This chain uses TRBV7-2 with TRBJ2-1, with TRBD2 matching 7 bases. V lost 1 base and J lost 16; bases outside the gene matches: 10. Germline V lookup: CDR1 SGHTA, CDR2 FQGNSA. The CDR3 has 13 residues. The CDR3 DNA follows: TGTGCCAGCAGCTTAGTGCCGGGCGGGAGAACTTTCTTC. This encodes CASSLVPGGRTFF.

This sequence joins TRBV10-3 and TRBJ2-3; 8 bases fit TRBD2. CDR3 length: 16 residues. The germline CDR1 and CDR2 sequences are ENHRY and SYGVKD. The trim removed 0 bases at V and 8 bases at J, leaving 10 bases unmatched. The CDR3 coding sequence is TGTGCCATCAGTGAGTCGACTTTAGCGGGGCGAGTTACGCAGTATTTT. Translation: CAISESTLAGRVTQYF.

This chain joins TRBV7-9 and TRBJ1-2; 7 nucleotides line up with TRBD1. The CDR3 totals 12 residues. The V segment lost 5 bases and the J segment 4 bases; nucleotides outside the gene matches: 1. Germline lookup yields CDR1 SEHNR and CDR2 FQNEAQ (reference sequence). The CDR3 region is CASSRTGYGYTF. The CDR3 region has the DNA TGTGCCAGCAGCAGGACAGGCTATGGCTACACCTTC.

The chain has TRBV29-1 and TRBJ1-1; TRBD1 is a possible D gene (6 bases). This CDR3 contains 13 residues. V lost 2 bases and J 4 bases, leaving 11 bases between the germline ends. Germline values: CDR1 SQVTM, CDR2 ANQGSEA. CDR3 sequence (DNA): TGCAGCGTTGAATGGGGGGGCGGCACTGAAGCTTTCTTT. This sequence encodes CSVEWGGGTEAFF.

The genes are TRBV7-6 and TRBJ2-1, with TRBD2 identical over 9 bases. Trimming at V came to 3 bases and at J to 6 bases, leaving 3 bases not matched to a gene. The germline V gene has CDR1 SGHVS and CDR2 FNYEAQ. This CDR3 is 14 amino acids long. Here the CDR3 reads CASSLLAGLNEQFF. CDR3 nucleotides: TGTGCCAGCAGCTTGCTAGCGGGACTCAATGAGCAGTTCTTC.

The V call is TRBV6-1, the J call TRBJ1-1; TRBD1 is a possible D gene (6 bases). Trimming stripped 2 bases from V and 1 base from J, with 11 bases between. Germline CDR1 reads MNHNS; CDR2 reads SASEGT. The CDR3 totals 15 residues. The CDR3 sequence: CASSEYRDSNTEAFF. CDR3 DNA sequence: TGTGCCAGCAGTGAATACAGGGATTCGAACACTGAAGCTTTCTTT.

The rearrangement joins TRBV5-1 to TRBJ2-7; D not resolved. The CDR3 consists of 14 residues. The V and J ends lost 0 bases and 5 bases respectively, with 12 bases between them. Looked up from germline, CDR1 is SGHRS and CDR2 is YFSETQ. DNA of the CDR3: TGCGCCAGCAGCTTGGCCAGGTCTACGGACGAGCAGTACTTC. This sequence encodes CASSLARSTDEQYF.

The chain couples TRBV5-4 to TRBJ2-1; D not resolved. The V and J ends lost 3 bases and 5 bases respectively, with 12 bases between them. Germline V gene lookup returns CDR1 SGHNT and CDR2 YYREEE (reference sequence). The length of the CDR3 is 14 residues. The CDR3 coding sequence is TGTGCCAGCAGCTCCCCGGTCCAGGACAATGAGCAGTTCTTC. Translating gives CASSSPVQDNEQFF.

The CDR3 protein is CASTPPGTDSTDTQYF. The CDR3 DNA follows: TGCGCCAGCACCCCGCCCGGGACAGATTCGACAGATACGCAGTATTTT. The chain carries TRBV5-1 and TRBJ2-3, with 7 bases identical to TRBD1. Per germline, CDR1 SGHRS and CDR2 YFSETQ. This CDR3 region has 16 residues. V gave up 6 bases and J gave up 3 bases; unmatched junction bases: 13.

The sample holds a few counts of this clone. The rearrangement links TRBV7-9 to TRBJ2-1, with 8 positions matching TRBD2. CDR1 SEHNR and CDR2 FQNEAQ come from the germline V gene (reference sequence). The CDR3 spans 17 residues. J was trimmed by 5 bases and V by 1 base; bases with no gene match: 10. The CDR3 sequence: CASSLVIGRGKNNEQFF. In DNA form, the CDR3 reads TGTGCCAGCAGCTTAGTTATCGGGAGGGGAAAAAACAATGAGCAGTTCTTC.

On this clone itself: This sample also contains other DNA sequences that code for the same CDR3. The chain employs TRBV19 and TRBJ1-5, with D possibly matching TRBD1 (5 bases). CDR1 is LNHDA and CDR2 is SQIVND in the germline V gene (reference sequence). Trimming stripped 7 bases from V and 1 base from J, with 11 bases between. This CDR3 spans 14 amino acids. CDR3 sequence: CASKLQGSNQPQHF. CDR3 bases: TGTGCCAGTAAGCTCCAGGGAAGCAATCAGCCCCAGCATTTT.

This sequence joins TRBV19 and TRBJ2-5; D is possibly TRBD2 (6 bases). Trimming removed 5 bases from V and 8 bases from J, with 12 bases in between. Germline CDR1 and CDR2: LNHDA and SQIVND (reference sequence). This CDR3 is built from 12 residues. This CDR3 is CASSPQEGTQYF. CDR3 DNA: TGTGCCAGTAGTCCCCAGGAGGGAACCCAGTACTTC. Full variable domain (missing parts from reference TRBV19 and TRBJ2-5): DGGITQSPKYLFRKEGQNVTLSCEQNLNHDAMYWYRQDPGQGLRLIYYSQIVNDFQKGDIAEGYSVSREKKESFPLTVTSAQKNPTAFYLCASSPQEGTQYFGPGTRLLVL.

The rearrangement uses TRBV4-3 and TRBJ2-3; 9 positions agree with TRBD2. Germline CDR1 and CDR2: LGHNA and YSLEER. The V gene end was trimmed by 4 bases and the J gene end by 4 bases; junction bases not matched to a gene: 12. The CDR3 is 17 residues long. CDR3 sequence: CASSPFTSGLGPDTQYF. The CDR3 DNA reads TGCGCCAGCAGCCCGTTTACTAGCGGGCTAGGGCCAGATACGCAGTATTTT.

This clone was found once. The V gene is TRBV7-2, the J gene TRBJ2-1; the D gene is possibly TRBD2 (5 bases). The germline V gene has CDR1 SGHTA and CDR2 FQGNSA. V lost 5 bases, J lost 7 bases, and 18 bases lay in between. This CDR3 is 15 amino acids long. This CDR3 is CASSPGREWENEQFF. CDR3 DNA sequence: TGTGCCAGCAGCCCCGGACGTGAGTGGGAGAATGAGCAGTTCTTC.

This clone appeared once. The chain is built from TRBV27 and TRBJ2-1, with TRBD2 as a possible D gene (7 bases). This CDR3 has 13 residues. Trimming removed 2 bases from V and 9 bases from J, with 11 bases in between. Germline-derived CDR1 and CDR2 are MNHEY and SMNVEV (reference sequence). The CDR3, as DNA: TGTGCCAGCAGTTTACTGAGGGGGGGTGAGCAGTTCTTC. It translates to CASSLLRGGEQFF.

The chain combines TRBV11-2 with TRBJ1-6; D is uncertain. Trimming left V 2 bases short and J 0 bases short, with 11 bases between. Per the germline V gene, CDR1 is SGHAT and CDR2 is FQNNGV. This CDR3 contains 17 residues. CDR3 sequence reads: CASSLLSPSSYNSPLHF. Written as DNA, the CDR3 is TGTGCCAGCAGCTTACTTTCCCCGAGCTCCTATAATTCACCCCTCCACTTT. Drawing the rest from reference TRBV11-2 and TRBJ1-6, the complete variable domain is EAGVAQSPRYKIIEKRQSVAFWCNPISGHATLYWYQQILGQGPKLLIQFQNNGVVDDSQLPKDRFSAERLKGVDSTLKIQPAKLEDSAVYLCASSLLSPSSYNSPLHFGNGTRLTVT.

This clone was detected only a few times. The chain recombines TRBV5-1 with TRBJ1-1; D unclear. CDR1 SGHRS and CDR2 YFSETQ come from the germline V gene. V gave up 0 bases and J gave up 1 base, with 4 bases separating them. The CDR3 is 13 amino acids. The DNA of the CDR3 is TGCGCCAGCAGCTTGGAGAGGAACACTGAAGCTTTCTTT. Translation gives CASSLERNTEAFF. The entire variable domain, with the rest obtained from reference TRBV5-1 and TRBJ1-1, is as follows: KAGVTQTPRYLIKTRGQQVTLSCSPISGHRSVSWYQQTPGQGLQFLFEYFSETQRNKGNFPGRFSGRQFSNSRSEMNVSTLELGDSALYLCASSLERNTEAFFGQGTRLTVV.

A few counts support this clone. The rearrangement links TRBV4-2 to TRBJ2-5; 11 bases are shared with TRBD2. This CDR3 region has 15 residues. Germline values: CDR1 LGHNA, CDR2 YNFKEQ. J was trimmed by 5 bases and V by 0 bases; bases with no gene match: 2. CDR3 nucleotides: TGTGCCAGCAGCCAAGATGGGACTAGCGGTGAGACCCAGTACTTC. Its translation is CASSQDGTSGETQYF.